One sample yielded the 8 T cell receptor beta chains listed below, sequenced in a study of cytomegalovirus exposure and HLA in healthy donors. The PCR made use of 60 Vbeta and 13 Jbeta primers. Repertoires were generated with immunoSEQ multiplex PCR, while TCRdb's copy carries only in-frame clones and drops some. This sample's clone table lists about 96,000 clones. Sequenced: PBMCs. These receptors were collected from a woman aged 25-40 years in good health and CMV-seronegative.

The chain is built from TRBV7-2 and TRBJ2-3; no clear D. Germline CDR1 SGHTA, CDR2 FQGNSA. CDR3 size: 14 residues. V gave up 3 bases and J gave up 2 bases, with 9 bases separating them. The CDR3 region has the DNA TGTGCCAGCAGCTTCGAAATAGACACAGATACGCAGTATTTT. Protein product: CASSFEIDTDTQYF.

The rearrangement uses TRBV4-1 and TRBJ2-5, with D perhaps TRBD1 (6 bases). The CDR3 extends over 15 amino acids. Trimming shortened V by 5 bases and J by 1 base, and 14 bases separated the two germline ends. Germline CDR1 MGHRA, CDR2 YSYEKL. The CDR3: CASSGRADSQETQYF. The CDR3 DNA reads TGCGCCAGCAGCGGCCGCGCGGACAGCCAAGAGACCCAGTACTTC.

The rearrangement joins TRBV4-2 to TRBJ2-7; no firm D call. CDR3 length: 16 amino acids. Germline CDR1 and CDR2: LGHNA and YNFKEQ. Trimming took off 0 bases at V and 3 bases at J, with 15 bases between the two ends. CDR3 region: CASSQDVESLGYEQYF. CDR3 nucleotides: TGTGCCAGCAGCCAAGACGTGGAGAGCCTGGGCTACGAGCAGTACTTC.

The chain combines TRBV5-1 with TRBJ1-2, with D hard to call. The CDR3 extends over 13 amino acids. Germline V gene sequence: CDR1 SGHRS, CDR2 YFSETQ. V was clipped by 5 bases and J by 4 bases, with 12 bases between them. The CDR3 region has the DNA TGCGCCAGCAGGTTCATGGCTCTCTATGGCTACACCTTC. Residues: CASRFMALYGYTF.

CDR3 sequence reads: CASSLNRGNIQYF. CDR3 in DNA: TGTGCCAGCAGTTTAAACAGGGGCAACATTCAGTACTTC. The chain combines TRBV27 with TRBJ2-4; 7 nucleotides match TRBD1. This CDR3 spans 13 amino acids. From germline, CDR1 is MNHEY and CDR2 SMNVEV (reference sequence). Trimming cost V 2 bases and J 7 bases; bases outside gene matches: 2.

This CDR3 is CASSLMGLAGAEQFF. The CDR3 bases are TGTGCCAGCAGCTTGATGGGACTAGCGGGAGCTGAGCAGTTCTTC. This sequence joins TRBV7-6 and TRBJ2-1, with 14 bases matching TRBD2. CDR3 size: 15 residues. Germline V gene data show CDR1 as SGHVS and CDR2 as FNYEAQ. V shed 3 bases and J 9 bases; nucleotides not matched to a gene: 4.

The genes are TRBV5-6 and TRBJ1-3; D not resolved. V was shortened by 0 bases and J by 4 bases, with 5 bases between the two germline ends. The germline gives CDR1 SGHDT, CDR2 YYEEEE. This CDR3 region has 13 residues. Here the CDR3 reads CASSLVRGNTIYF. The CDR3 coding sequence is TGTGCCAGCAGCTTGGTCAGAGGAAACACCATATATTTT.

Comments on this clone: Other DNA sequences from this sample encode an identical CDR3 as well. V usage is TRBV19 and J usage is TRBJ1-6; 7 bases are a match to TRBD1. This CDR3 has 15 amino acids. Germline CDR1 is LNHDA and CDR2 is SQIVND (reference sequence). After removal of 6 bases from V and 4 bases from J, the junction contained 6 bases not matched to a gene. The CDR3 bases are TGTGCCAGTAGCAACCGGGACAGTTATAATTCACCCCTCCACTTT. It encodes CASSNRDSYNSPLHF.